The following is a T cell receptor beta chain sequence with its context. Documented time point: peripheral blood 6 weeks after treatment start. The data belong to a study of PD-L1 blockade in urothelial cancer. As for the study in general: Patients commenced intravenous atezolizumab, 1,200 mg every 3 weeks, in about 2014.

The germline gives CDR1 MDHEN, CDR2 SYDVKM. The junction had 1 base not matched to a gene; V was cut back by 0 bases and J by 1 base. This CDR3 is built from 15 residues. Spike-ins of synthetic TCR analog templates went into each PCR. Measured with immunoSEQ multiplex PCR; TCRdb has only the in-frame clones, and not every one. Of some 48,000 clones in the sample, about 82% were seen once. This TCR was recovered from a man between 65 and 85 years old with urothelial cancer. This chain connects TRBV28 to TRBJ1-1, with 8 bases fitting TRBD1. This material consisted of PBMCs, taken around atezolizumab (anti-PD-L1) treatment. The chain's CDR3 is CASSLWGQENTEAFF. CDR3 nucleotide sequence: TGTGCCAGCAGTTTATGGGGACAGGAGAACACTGAAGCTTTCTTT.